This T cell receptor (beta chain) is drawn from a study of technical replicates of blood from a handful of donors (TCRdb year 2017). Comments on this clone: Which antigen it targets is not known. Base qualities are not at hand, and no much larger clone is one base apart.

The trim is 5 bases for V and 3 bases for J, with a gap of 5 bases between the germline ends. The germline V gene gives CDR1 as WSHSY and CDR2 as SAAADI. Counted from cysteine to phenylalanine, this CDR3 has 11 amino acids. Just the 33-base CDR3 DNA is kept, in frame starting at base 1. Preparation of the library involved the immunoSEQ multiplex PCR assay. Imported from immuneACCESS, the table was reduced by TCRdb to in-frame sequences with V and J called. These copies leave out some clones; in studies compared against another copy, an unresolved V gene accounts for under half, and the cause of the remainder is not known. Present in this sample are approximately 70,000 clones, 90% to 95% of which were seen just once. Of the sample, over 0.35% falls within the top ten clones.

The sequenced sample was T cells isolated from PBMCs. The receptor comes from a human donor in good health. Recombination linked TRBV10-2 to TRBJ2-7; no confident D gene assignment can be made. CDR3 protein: CASSPNYEQYF. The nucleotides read TGCGCCAGCAGTCCTAACTACGAGCAGTACTTC.